The 14 T cell receptor beta chains below were found in one sample sequenced in a study of T cell responses to AZD1222 COVID-19 vaccine. Clones were sequenced by immunoSEQ multiplex PCR, and TCRdb holds only the in-frame ones, with some missing. The table records roughly 80,000 clones, roughly 80% of them present only once. The specimen was peripheral blood, collected on day 0 of AZD1222 vaccination. These TCRs come from an adult in good health.

There are a few counts of this clone. A read error may produce the germline difference seen at one junction end. The chain joins TRBV7-7 to TRBJ2-1; perhaps TRBD2 as D (5 bases). The germline V gene encodes CDR1 SSHAT and CDR2 FNYEAQ (reference sequence). The CDR3 has 14 amino acids. The CDR3 region is CASSQNKGDNEQFF. CDR3 coding DNA: TGTGCTAGCAGCCAAAACAAGGGAGACAATGAGCAGTTCTTC.

In DNA, the CDR3 is TGTGCCAGCTCACCACAGGGGAGGCCCAACAATGAGCAGTTCTTC. Translation gives CASSPQGRPNNEQFF. V is TRBV18 and J is TRBJ2-1, with D possibly matching TRBD2 (6 bases). This CDR3 comprises 15 residues. Per the germline V gene, CDR1 is KGHSH and CDR2 is LQKENI. Trimming pared 1 base from V and 5 bases from J, leaving 12 bases between.

The table lists this clone with a count of one. The chain links TRBV12-3 or TRBV12-4 to TRBJ1-6, with D perhaps TRBD1 (6 bases). The CDR3 covers 13 residues. V was clipped by 0 bases and J by 10 bases, with 7 bases between them. Written as DNA, the CDR3 is TGTGCCAGCAGTTTAGCGGGGGGCTCACCCCTCCACTTT. Protein product: CASSLAGGSPLHF.

V is TRBV14 and J is TRBJ2-1, with TRBD1 matching over 7 bases. Per the germline V gene, CDR1 is SGHDN and CDR2 is FVKESK. After removal of 4 bases from V and 0 bases from J, the junction contained 6 bases not matched to a gene. The CDR3 loop spans 16 amino acids. The CDR3 DNA is TGTGCCAGCAGCCGCTTGACAGGGTCCTCCTACAATGAGCAGTTCTTC. Protein sequence: CASSRLTGSSYNEQFF.

The J gene is TRBJ1-2, the V gene TRBV9, with a tentative D call TRBD1 (5 bases). Germline V CDR1 and CDR2: SGDLS, YYNGEE. Trimming cost V 0 bases and J 4 bases, with 13 bases left between them. The CDR3 length is 15 residues. As DNA, the CDR3 is TGTGCCAGCAGCGTAGATGAAGTGACAGCCTATGGCTACACCTTC. It is translated as CASSVDEVTAYGYTF.

The CDR3 DNA follows: TGCGCCAGCAGCCTAGGACAGGTCACAGATACGCAGTATTTT. This gives the protein CASSLGQVTDTQYF. This chain uses TRBV5-1 with TRBJ2-3; 7 positions agree with TRBD1. Trimming removed 4 bases from V and 2 bases from J; junction bases left unmatched: 4. Germline CDR1 SGHRS, CDR2 YFSETQ. CDR3 length: 14 amino acids.

The chain recombines TRBV19 with TRBJ1-5; perhaps TRBD1 as D (5 bases). CDR3 length: 14 residues. The germline CDR1 and CDR2 sequences are LNHDA and SQIVND (reference sequence). The ends were cut back, 4 bases at V and 4 bases at J, with 11 bases in the middle. CDR3: CASSSMGGNQPQHF. CDR3 nucleotides: TGTGCCAGTAGTAGTATGGGGGGTAATCAGCCCCAGCATTTT. Full variable domain (outside the CDR3, taken from reference TRBV19 and TRBJ1-5): DGGITQSPKYLFRKEGQNVTLSCEQNLNHDAMYWYRQDPGQGLRLIYYSQIVNDFQKGDIAEGYSVSREKKESFPLTVTSAQKNPTAFYLCASSSMGGNQPQHFGDGTRLSIL.

This rearrangement joins TRBV27 to TRBJ1-1, with D uncertain. Per the germline V gene, CDR1 is MNHEY and CDR2 is SMNVEV (reference sequence). V lost 0 bases to trimming and J lost 0 bases, with 8 bases between them. The CDR3 sequence is 15 residues long. For the CDR3, the DNA is TGTGCCAGCAGTTTATCATGGGATATGAACACTGAAGCTTTCTTT. This codes for CASSLSWDMNTEAFF.

The rearrangement links TRBV20-1 to TRBJ1-1; D may be TRBD1 (5 bases). This CDR3 spans 11 amino acids. Germline lookup yields CDR1 DFQATT and CDR2 SNEGSKA (reference sequence). V was pared by 4 bases and J by 3 bases, with 6 bases between. The CDR3 nucleotides are TGCAGTGCTATGGGACACACTGAAGCTTTCTTT. As protein: CSAMGHTEAFF.

The rearrangement joins TRBV15 to TRBJ1-4, with no clear D. Germline CDR1 and CDR2: LNHNV and YYDKDF (reference sequence). The CDR3 covers 15 residues. V lost 0 bases and J 7 bases, leaving 12 bases between the germline ends. The DNA of the CDR3 is TGTGCCACCAGCAGAGATAAGGGAACTGTTGAAAAACTGTTTTTT. This codes for CATSRDKGTVEKLFF.

The gene calls are TRBV4-1 and TRBJ1-1; unclear D gene. This CDR3 has 15 residues. Trimming shortened V by 0 bases and J by 4 bases, and 12 bases separated the two germline ends. CDR1 is MGHRA, CDR2 YSYEKL, per germline. CDR3: CASSQDLEWGTEAFF. The CDR3 DNA reads TGCGCCAGCAGCCAAGATCTGGAGTGGGGCACTGAAGCTTTCTTT.

This clone has just a few counts. The J gene is TRBJ2-2, the V gene TRBV7-2; possibly TRBD1 or TRBD2 for D (6 bases each). V was trimmed by 5 bases and J by 5 bases, leaving 12 bases between them. Germline V gene data show CDR1 as SGHTA and CDR2 as FQGNSA. The CDR3 sequence is 14 residues long. CDR3 region: CASSGRTVTGELFF. The CDR3 DNA is TGTGCCAGCAGCGGGAGGACAGTAACCGGGGAGCTGTTTTTT.

V gene TRBV4-3 combines with J gene TRBJ1-2, with a tentative D call TRBD1 (5 bases). Germline assignment: CDR1 LGHNA and CDR2 YSLEER. Deletions cut 1 base from V and 8 bases from J, with 17 bases between. The CDR3 extends over 15 amino acids. The CDR3 sequence is CASSQGYLGGEGYTF. The CDR3 DNA reads TGCGCCAGCAGCCAAGGTTATTTGGGGGGAGAGGGCTACACCTTC.

The V call is TRBV5-1, the J call TRBJ1-1; no clear D. The CDR3 is 15 amino acids. V lost 0 bases and J lost 1, with 10 bases in between. Per the germline V gene, CDR1 is SGHRS and CDR2 is YFSETQ. The CDR3 spells CASSLGAFGNTEAFF. For the CDR3, the DNA is TGCGCCAGCAGCTTGGGCGCTTTTGGGAACACTGAAGCTTTCTTT.